The 18 T cell receptor beta chains presented below share a single source sample, sequenced in a study of beta chain features in type 1 diabetes. The study reverse transcribed the entire isolated RNA, so it sequenced expressed TCRB transcripts. Some clones are missing from TCRdb's copy, which holds only in-frame ones; the method was immunoSEQ multiplex PCR. Counted here are 150,000 to 200,000 clones, about 9.1% occurring once; the ten biggest clones make up about 2.5%. The sequencing input was central memory CD4+ T cells from blood. Receptor source: a woman under 30 in good health.

The rearrangement links TRBV11-3 to TRBJ2-2; TRBD1 might be the D (6 bases). Trimming took off 3 bases at V and 2 bases at J, with 13 bases between the two ends. The CDR3 sequence is 16 residues long. CDR1 SGHNT and CDR2 YENEEA come from the germline V gene. CDR3 region: CASSLVAGDNTGELFF. CDR3 coding DNA: TGTGCCAGCAGCTTGGTGGCAGGGGATAACACCGGGGAGCTGTTTTTT.

V is TRBV4-3 and J is TRBJ2-3, with a possible D match to TRBD2 (5 bases). Trimming took 0 bases from V and 4 from J, leaving 8 bases between them. Germline V CDR1 and CDR2: LGHNA, YSLEER. CDR3 length: 14 amino acids. The CDR3 DNA reads as TGCGCCAGCAGCCAAGAACGGGGTGCAGATACGCAGTATTTT. Encoded protein: CASSQERGADTQYF.

This sequence joins TRBV7-2 and TRBJ2-5; 11 nucleotides line up with TRBD2. This CDR3 contains 16 residues. Germline V CDR1 and CDR2: SGHTA, FQGNSA. Trimming took 5 bases from V and 4 from J; bases not matched to a gene: 9. CDR3 in amino acids: CASSPSGLAVTETQYF. CDR3 coding DNA: TGTGCCAGCAGCCCCTCGGGACTAGCGGTTACAGAGACCCAGTACTTC.

This chain uses TRBV25-1 with TRBJ2-2; a weak D match, TRBD2 (5 bases). This CDR3 contains 13 residues. V was clipped by 7 bases and J by 2 bases, with 8 bases between them. CDR1 MGHDK and CDR2 SYGVNS come from the germline V gene. In DNA, the CDR3 is TGTGCCAGCAAGGACTCTAACACCGGGGAGCTGTTTTTT. It encodes CASKDSNTGELFF.

This clone was counted a few times. The chain links TRBV30 to TRBJ2-3, with D perhaps TRBD2 (5 bases). Trimming removed 2 bases from V and 2 bases from J, with 11 bases in between. Germline CDR1 is GTSNPN and CDR2 is SVGIG (reference sequence). The CDR3 spans 14 residues. This chain's CDR3 is CAWSRSGYTDTQYF. The CDR3 DNA reads as TGTGCCTGGAGTAGGAGCGGATACACAGATACGCAGTATTTT.

This clone appeared a few times. The V and J genes are TRBV7-2 and TRBJ1-6; a possible D gene is TRBD1 (6 bases). CDR1 and CDR2 (germline): SGHTA, FQGNSA. The length of the CDR3 is 17 residues. Trimming took off 1 base at V and 3 bases at J, with 13 bases between the two ends. CDR3 sequence (DNA): TGTGCCAGCAGCTTAGTGGCGGGGGCAGGCTATAATTCACCCCTCCACTTT. Translation gives CASSLVAGAGYNSPLHF.

The chain carries TRBV28 and TRBJ2-5; weak D call: TRBD2 (6 bases). The CDR3 is made up of 15 amino acids. The germline V gene encodes CDR1 MDHEN and CDR2 SYDVKM. V dropped 4 bases and J dropped 1 base, with 13 bases sitting between them. CDR3 in DNA: TGTGCCAGCAGTTCACCCGCGGGATCCCAAGAGACCCAGTACTTC. The encoded protein is CASSSPAGSQETQYF.

The V call is TRBV4-2, the J call TRBJ2-7, with D hard to call. The CDR3 runs 14 residues. V lost 4 bases to trimming and J lost 5 bases, with 15 bases between them. The germline V gene has CDR1 LGHNA and CDR2 YNFKEQ. DNA of the CDR3: TGTGCCAGCAGCCCGAGACACGGTGCAGACGAGCAGTACTTC. Amino acids: CASSPRHGADEQYF.

This clone was picked up a small number of times. The chain employs TRBV5-6 and TRBJ2-1; D remains ambiguous. The CDR3 length is 12 residues. CDR1 SGHDT and CDR2 YYEEEE come from the germline V gene. Trimming took 4 bases from V and 3 from J, leaving 5 bases between them. CDR3 amino acids: CASSPGYNEQFF. For the CDR3, the DNA is TGTGCCAGCAGCCCGGGCTACAATGAGCAGTTCTTC.

This clone was counted a few times. The J gene is TRBJ1-1, the V gene TRBV5-1, with TRBD1 matching over 7 bases. V trimming: 7 bases; J trimming: 5 bases; junction bases outside the gene matches: 14. This CDR3 contains 15 residues. Germline lookup yields CDR1 SGHRS and CDR2 YFSETQ. The CDR3 loop is CASAGSAGGSTEAFF. The CDR3 DNA reads as TGCGCCAGCGCCGGATCTGCAGGGGGTTCAACTGAAGCTTTCTTT.

The V gene is TRBV25-1, the J gene TRBJ1-1; D is possibly TRBD1 (5 bases). V was shortened by 8 bases and J by 3 bases, with 16 bases between the two germline ends. Per the germline V gene, CDR1 is MGHDK and CDR2 is SYGVNS. This CDR3 is built from 14 residues. This CDR3 reads CASASRGVHTEAFF. The CDR3 DNA follows: TGTGCCAGCGCTAGCCGGGGGGTTCACACTGAAGCTTTCTTT.

The chain joins TRBV7-8 to TRBJ2-3, with D tentatively TRBD2 (7 bases). Trimming cost V 4 bases and J 4 bases, with 18 bases left between them. Germline CDR1 is SGHVS and CDR2 is FQNEAQ. The length of the CDR3 is 16 residues. DNA for the CDR3: TGTGCCAGCAGCTACCGGGGGGCGCAGTCTTCAGATACGCAGTATTTT. Translating it yields CASSYRGAQSSDTQYF.

V gene TRBV5-1 combines with J gene TRBJ1-2; 8 nucleotides align to TRBD1. Germline V gives CDR1 SGHRS, CDR2 YFSETQ. CDR3 size: 14 residues. The V gene end was trimmed by 4 bases and the J gene end by 8 bases; junction bases not matched to a gene: 10. The CDR3 region has the DNA TGCGCCAGCAGCGGGGGGACAGGCGGCAGCGGCTACACCTTC. It specifies CASSGGTGGSGYTF.

This clone showed up just a few times. The genes are TRBV5-1 and TRBJ1-2, with D possibly being TRBD1 (6 bases). Germline CDR1 and CDR2: SGHRS and YFSETQ. The CDR3 runs to 14 residues. V lost 3 bases and J lost 6, with 15 bases in between. The CDR3 DNA follows: TGCGCCAGCAGCTCGGGAGGGACATTGGATGGCTACACCTTC. It is translated as CASSSGGTLDGYTF.

The genes are TRBV7-2 and TRBJ1-6; possible D gene TRBD1, 6 bases. Germline CDR1 reads SGHTA; CDR2 reads FQGNSA. CDR3 size: 14 residues. V lost 5 bases and J 7 bases, leaving 12 bases between the germline ends. This chain's CDR3 is CASSLQGDNSPLHF. In nucleotides, the CDR3 is TGTGCCAGCAGCCTACAGGGAGACAATTCACCCCTCCACTTT.

This clone occurred a few times. CDR3 loop: CASSPTPLVAGEGYTF. In nucleotides, the CDR3 is TGTGCCAGCTCACCGACCCCCCTGGTAGCGGGCGAGGGCTACACCTTC. The rearrangement links TRBV18 to TRBJ1-2; D uncertain. V was cut by 3 bases and J by 8 bases, with 22 bases left in between. The germline V gene has CDR1 KGHSH and CDR2 LQKENI. This CDR3 is 16 amino acids long. Full variable domain (outside the CDR3, taken from reference TRBV18 and TRBJ1-2): NAGVMQNPRHLVRRRGQEARLRCSPMKGHSHVYWYRQLPEEGLKFMVYLQKENIIDESGMPKERFSAEFPKEGPSILRIQQVVRGDSAAYFCASSPTPLVAGEGYTFGSGTRLTVV.

This clone was recorded a few times. The chain carries TRBV2 and TRBJ2-2; 14 positions agree with TRBD2. Germline lookup yields CDR1 SNHLY and CDR2 FYNNEI. CDR3 length: 17 residues. Trimming at V came to 8 bases and at J to 4 bases, leaving 9 bases not matched to a gene. The CDR3 protein is CASSPTSGRAGTGELFF. CDR3 in DNA: TGTGCCAGCTCTCCGACTAGCGGGAGGGCGGGCACCGGGGAGCTGTTTTTT.

The J gene is TRBJ1-5, the V gene TRBV7-2, with unresolved D. This CDR3 has 16 residues. Germline V gives CDR1 SGHTA, CDR2 FQGNSA. Trimming took 1 base from V and 3 from J, leaving 13 bases between them. CDR3 loop: CASSLVSRGSNQPQHF. The DNA of the CDR3 is TGTGCCAGCAGCTTAGTAAGTCGAGGGTCCAATCAGCCCCAGCATTTT.